One and the same sample provided the 20 T cell receptor beta chains below, sequenced in a study of graft-versus-host responses after intestinal transplantation. The antigens for these receptors are not known. Assay used: immunoSEQ multiplex PCR; TCRdb lists only in-frame clones, some missing. The sample carries 45,000 to 50,000 clones, around 90% recorded once. The sequencing used unstimulated CD4+ T cells sorted from spleen or lymph node cells, collected before transplant. The origin of the receptors is a human donor who was the organ donor for an intestinal transplant.

Here the CDR3 DNA reads TGCGCCAGCAGCCAAGAGGGTCGTGCTTTCTTT. Amino acid sequence: CASSQEGRAFF. The gene calls are TRBV4-1 and TRBJ1-1; D remains unclear. Trimming cost V 0 bases and J 11 bases, with 7 bases left between them. This CDR3 has 11 amino acids. CDR1 and CDR2 from the germline V gene are MGHRA and YSYEKL.

The chain couples TRBV19 to TRBJ2-5; 7 positions match TRBD1. The CDR3 consists of 14 residues. From germline, CDR1 is LNHDA and CDR2 SQIVND (reference sequence). The V segment lost 5 bases and the J segment 5 bases; nucleotides outside the gene matches: 8. The CDR3 sequence: CASSPTGYLETQYF. In nucleotides, the CDR3 is TGTGCCAGTAGTCCGACAGGGTATTTGGAGACCCAGTACTTC.

This rearrangement joins TRBV6-4 to TRBJ2-2; TRBD2 agrees at 9 bases. CDR3 length equals 15 residues. V was pared by 6 bases and J by 5 bases, with 7 bases of the junction left unmatched. CDR1 is MRHNA and CDR2 is SNTAGT in the germline V gene. The CDR3 DNA is TGTGCCAGCAGCCGTGGACTAGCGTCGACCGGGGAGCTGTTTTTT. It encodes CASSRGLASTGELFF.

V usage is TRBV6-1 and J usage is TRBJ1-1, with D hard to call. Germline loops: CDR1 MNHNS, CDR2 SASEGT. V shed 7 bases and J shed 0 bases, with 9 bases lying between them. This CDR3 is built from 13 residues. The CDR3 region has the DNA TGTGCCAGCATTACGGCCGTGAACACTGAAGCTTTCTTT. Translating gives CASITAVNTEAFF.

The chain couples TRBV28 to TRBJ2-6; 10 bases match TRBD1. Germline V CDR1 and CDR2: MDHEN, SYDVKM. CDR3 length equals 17 residues. The J segment lost 2 bases and the V segment lost 0 bases, leaving 1 base of the junction unmatched. CDR3 protein: CASSLWTGGAGANVLTF. CDR3 DNA: TGTGCCAGCAGTTTATGGACAGGGGGCGCTGGGGCCAACGTCCTGACTTTC.

CDR3 nucleotide sequence: TGTGCCAGCAGCTTATTTAGCGGGAGTGTCGATGAGCAGTTCTTC. Translation gives CASSLFSGSVDEQFF. The V and J genes are TRBV7-3 and TRBJ2-1; 9 bases are shared with TRBD2. The CDR3 is made up of 15 amino acids. The V and J ends lost 2 bases and 8 bases, in that order; junction bases with no gene match: 7. From germline, CDR1 is SGHTA and CDR2 FQGTGA.

The CDR3 loop is CASSPGVAYEQYF. CDR3 in DNA: TGCGCCAGCAGCCCCGGGGTCGCCTACGAGCAGTACTTC. The rearrangement uses TRBV5-1 and TRBJ2-7; D is perhaps TRBD2 (5 bases). Germline CDR1 SGHRS, CDR2 YFSETQ. The CDR3 sequence is 13 residues long. With 4 bases removed from V and 2 bases from J, the gap between germline ends came to 10 bases.

The CDR3 is CASSSHLRVGDYEQYF. In nucleotides, the CDR3 is TGTGCCAGCAGTTCTCACCTCAGGGTGGGGGACTACGAGCAGTACTTC. The chain combines TRBV28 with TRBJ2-7; TRBD1 or TRBD2 may be the D gene (5 bases each). The CDR3 length is 16 residues. From germline, CDR1 is MDHEN and CDR2 SYDVKM. V was shortened by 4 bases and J by 3 bases, with 19 bases between the two germline ends.

V and J are TRBV30 and TRBJ2-2; the D gene is possibly TRBD1 (6 bases). CDR1 is GTSNPN, CDR2 SVGIG, per germline (reference sequence). Between the trimmed V and J ends, which lost 5 bases and 4 bases, there was a span of 20 bases. The CDR3 runs 16 residues. CDR3 in DNA: TGTGCCTGGGGCTTCCGAGTTGGGACACCCACCGGGGAGCTGTTTTTT. Its translation is CAWGFRVGTPTGELFF.

This clone was recorded once. This sequence joins TRBV7-2 and TRBJ1-2; maybe TRBD1 (6 bases). Germline V CDR1 and CDR2: SGHTA, FQGNSA. This CDR3 contains 18 residues. V dropped 0 bases and J dropped 5 bases, with 22 bases sitting between them. The CDR3 DNA reads TGTGCCAGCAGCTTAGCCCATCCGGGTTTGGGGGCCTGGTATGGCTACACCTTC. Its translation: CASSLAHPGLGAWYGYTF.

The chain is built from TRBV19 and TRBJ2-3, with TRBD1 identical over 7 bases. V lost 7 bases, J lost 0 bases, and 10 bases stayed unmatched. The CDR3 is 16 amino acids. The germline gives CDR1 LNHDA, CDR2 SQIVND (reference sequence). CDR3 region: CASTKRQGSSTDTQYF. The CDR3 coding sequence is TGTGCCAGTACCAAACGACAGGGATCTAGCACAGATACGCAGTATTTT.

V is TRBV27 and J is TRBJ2-5, with TRBD2 matching over 12 bases. Losses at the gene ends were 6 bases for V and 5 bases for J; bases not matched to a gene: 4. Germline loops: CDR1 MNHEY, CDR2 SMNVEV (reference sequence). CDR3 size: 14 residues. The CDR3 here is CASRLAGGGETQYF. The CDR3 DNA sequence: TGTGCCAGCAGACTAGCGGGAGGTGGGGAGACCCAGTACTTC.

V and J are TRBV7-2 and TRBJ2-7; 9 bases are shared with TRBD2. V shed 5 bases, J shed 2 bases, and the junction held 7 bases outside the gene matches. Germline loops: CDR1 SGHTA, CDR2 FQGNSA. The CDR3 is 15 amino acids. The CDR3 reads CASSTRAGGPYEQYF. The CDR3 bases are TGTGCCAGCAGCACAAGAGCGGGAGGACCCTACGAGCAGTACTTC.

The rearrangement joins TRBV19 to TRBJ2-5; 11 bases align to TRBD2. The CDR3 consists of 17 residues. Germline V CDR1 and CDR2: LNHDA, SQIVND (reference sequence). V was clipped by 3 bases and J by 1 base; unmatched bases: 7. This CDR3 is CASSITGTSGSQETQYF. The DNA for the CDR3 is TGTGCCAGTAGTATCACCGGGACTAGCGGATCCCAAGAGACCCAGTACTTC.

V is TRBV19 and J is TRBJ1-4; D unclear. CDR3 length: 11 amino acids. The V end lost 2 bases, the J end lost 7 bases, and 2 bases lay between the germline ends. Germline-derived CDR1 and CDR2 are LNHDA and SQIVND (reference sequence). The CDR3: CASSISEKLFF. CDR3 nucleotides: TGTGCCAGTAGTATATCTGAAAAACTGTTTTTT. The full variable domain, in which reference TRBV19 and TRBJ1-4 provide the parts outside the CDR3, is DGGITQSPKYLFRKEGQNVTLSCEQNLNHDAMYWYRQDPGQGLRLIYYSQIVNDFQKGDIAEGYSVSREKKESFPLTVTSAQKNPTAFYLCASSISEKLFFGSGTQLSVL.

The V and J genes are TRBV18 and TRBJ1-1; D unresolved. The V gene lost 2 bases and the J gene lost 0 bases, with 13 bases spanning the gap. CDR3 size: 16 residues. Germline CDR1 KGHSH, CDR2 LQKENI. The CDR3 coding sequence is TGTGCCAGCTCACCAACAAAATATATTTTGAACACTGAAGCTTTCTTT. Translation gives CASSPTKYILNTEAFF.

The chain employs TRBV11-1 and TRBJ2-4, with D possibly TRBD2 on 5 matching bases. This CDR3 region has 16 residues. The germline CDR1 and CDR2 sequences are SGHAT and FQDESV (reference sequence). V was cut by 2 bases and J by 0 bases, with 11 bases left in between. CDR3 nucleotide sequence: TGTGCCAGCAGCTTACTGCCCGGACTAGCCAAAAACATTCAGTACTTC. Translated: CASSLLPGLAKNIQYF. Full variable domain (rest looked up from reference TRBV11-1 and TRBJ2-4): EAEVAQSPRYKITEKSQAVAFWCDPISGHATLYWYRQILGQGPELLVQFQDESVVDDSQLPKDRFSAERLKGVDSTLKIQPAELGDSAMYLCASSLLPGLAKNIQYFGAGTRLSVL.

This clone came up once. J is TRBJ2-3 and V is TRBV4-1; TRBD2 agrees at 11 bases. CDR1 is MGHRA, CDR2 YSYEKL, per germline. V shed 3 bases, J shed 1 base, and the junction held 3 bases outside the gene matches. The CDR3 consists of 16 residues. CDR3 bases: TGCGCCAGCAGCCAGACGACTAGCGGGGGCACAGATACGCAGTATTTT. This gives the protein CASSQTTSGGTDTQYF.

V gene TRBV30 combines with J gene TRBJ1-6; unclear D gene. CDR3 length: 14 amino acids. V shed 3 bases and J shed 6 bases, with 12 bases lying between them. Germline V gene data show CDR1 as GTSNPN and CDR2 as SVGIG (reference sequence). The CDR3 DNA follows: TGTGCCTGGAGCCAACATGGCCCTAATTCACCCCTCCACTTT. Residues: CAWSQHGPNSPLHF. The whole variable domain, remainder taken from reference TRBV30 and TRBJ1-6, is SQTIHQWPATLVQPVGSPLSLECTVEGTSNPNLYWYRQAAGRGLQLLFYSVGIGQISSEVPQNLSASRPQDRQFILSSKKLLLSDSGFYLCAWSQHGPNSPLHFGNGTRLTVT.

The genes are TRBV7-3 and TRBJ2-1; 10 bases are a match to TRBD2. The CDR3 covers 14 residues. The V gene's germline CDR1 is SGHTA and CDR2 FQGTGA. V was clipped by 5 bases and J by 5 bases; unmatched bases: 3. CDR3 DNA: TGTGCCAGCAGCGGGGGACTAGCGAACAATGAGCAGTTCTTC. It specifies CASSGGLANNEQFF.